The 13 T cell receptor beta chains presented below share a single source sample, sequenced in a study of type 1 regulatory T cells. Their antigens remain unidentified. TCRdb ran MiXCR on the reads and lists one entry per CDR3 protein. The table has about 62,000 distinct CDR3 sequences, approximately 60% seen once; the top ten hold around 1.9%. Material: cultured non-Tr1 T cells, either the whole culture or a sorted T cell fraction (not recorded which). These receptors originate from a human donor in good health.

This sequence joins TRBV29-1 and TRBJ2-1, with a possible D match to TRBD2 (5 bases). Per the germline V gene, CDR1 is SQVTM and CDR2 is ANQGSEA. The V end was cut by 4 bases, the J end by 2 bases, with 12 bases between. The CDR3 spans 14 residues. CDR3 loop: CSVVAQEAYNEQFF. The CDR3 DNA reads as TGCAGCGTTGTAGCGCAAGAGGCCTACAATGAGCAGTTCTTC.

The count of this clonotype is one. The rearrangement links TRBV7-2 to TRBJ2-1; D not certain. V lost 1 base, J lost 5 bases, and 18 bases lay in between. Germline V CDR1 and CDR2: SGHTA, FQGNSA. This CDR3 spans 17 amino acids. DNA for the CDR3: TGTGCCAGCAGCTTAGATGGTGTTGGCGTACCGAACAATGAGCAGTTCTTC. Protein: CASSLDGVGVPNNEQFF. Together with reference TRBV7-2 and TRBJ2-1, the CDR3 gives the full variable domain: GAGVSQSPSNKVTEKGKDVELRCDPISGHTALYWYRQSLGQGLEFLIYFQGNSAPDKSGLPSDRFSAERTGGSVSTLTIQRTQQEDSAVYLCASSLDGVGVPNNEQFFGPGTRLTVL.

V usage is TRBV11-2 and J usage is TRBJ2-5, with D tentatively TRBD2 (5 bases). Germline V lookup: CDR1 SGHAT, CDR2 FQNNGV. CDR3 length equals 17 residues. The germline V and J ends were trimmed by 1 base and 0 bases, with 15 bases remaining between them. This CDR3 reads CASSLGGSGGDQETQYF. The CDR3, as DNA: TGTGCCAGCAGCTTAGGAGGGAGCGGAGGAGACCAAGAGACCCAGTACTTC.

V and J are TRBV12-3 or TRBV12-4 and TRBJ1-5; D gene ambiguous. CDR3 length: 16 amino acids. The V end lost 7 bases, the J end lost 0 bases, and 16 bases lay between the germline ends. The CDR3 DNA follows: TGTGCCAGCACCAAAAGGTCCCTCTATAGCAATCAGCCCCAGCATTTT. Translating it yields CASTKRSLYSNQPQHF.

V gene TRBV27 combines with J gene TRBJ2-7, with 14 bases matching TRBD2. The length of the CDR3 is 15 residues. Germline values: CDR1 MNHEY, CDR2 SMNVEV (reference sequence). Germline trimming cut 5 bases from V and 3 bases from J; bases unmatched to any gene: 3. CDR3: CASSPGTSGGYEQYF. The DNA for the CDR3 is TGTGCCAGCAGTCCTGGGACTAGCGGGGGCTACGAGCAGTACTTC.

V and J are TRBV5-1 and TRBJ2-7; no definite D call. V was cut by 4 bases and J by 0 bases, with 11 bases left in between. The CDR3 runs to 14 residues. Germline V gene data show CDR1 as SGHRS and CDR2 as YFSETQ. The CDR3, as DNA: TGCGCCAGCAGCGACCCACGAAGCTCCTACGAGCAGTACTTC. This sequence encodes CASSDPRSSYEQYF.

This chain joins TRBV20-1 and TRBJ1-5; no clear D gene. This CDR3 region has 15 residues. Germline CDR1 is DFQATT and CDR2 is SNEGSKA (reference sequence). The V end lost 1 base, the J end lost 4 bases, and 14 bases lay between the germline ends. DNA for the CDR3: TGCAGTGCTAGAGCTTTAGGAGGACCTAATCAGCCCCAGCATTTT. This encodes CSARALGGPNQPQHF.

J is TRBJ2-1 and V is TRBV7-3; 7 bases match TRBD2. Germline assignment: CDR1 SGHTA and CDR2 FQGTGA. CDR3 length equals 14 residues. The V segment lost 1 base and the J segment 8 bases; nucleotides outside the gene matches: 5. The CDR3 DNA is TGTGCCAGCAGCTTAAGGGGGGGTCGGGATGAGCAGTTCTTC. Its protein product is CASSLRGGRDEQFF.

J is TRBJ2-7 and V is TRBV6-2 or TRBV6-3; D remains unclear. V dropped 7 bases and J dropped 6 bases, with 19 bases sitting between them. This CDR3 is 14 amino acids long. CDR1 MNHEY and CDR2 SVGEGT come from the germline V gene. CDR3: CASNSNNSPTEQYF. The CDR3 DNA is TGTGCCAGCAACAGCAATAATTCCCCCACCGAGCAGTACTTC.

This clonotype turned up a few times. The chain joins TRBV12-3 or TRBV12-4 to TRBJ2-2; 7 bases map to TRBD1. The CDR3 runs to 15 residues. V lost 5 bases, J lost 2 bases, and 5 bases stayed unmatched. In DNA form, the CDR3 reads TGTGCCAGCAGTAGAGGGACAGACAACACCGGGGAGCTGTTTTTT. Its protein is CASSRGTDNTGELFF.

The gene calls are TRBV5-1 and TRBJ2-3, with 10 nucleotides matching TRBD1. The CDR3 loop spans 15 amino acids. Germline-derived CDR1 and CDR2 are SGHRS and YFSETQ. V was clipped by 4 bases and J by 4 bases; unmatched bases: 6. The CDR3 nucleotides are TGCGCCAGCAGCCGGGACAGGGGCGGCCCAGATACGCAGTATTTT. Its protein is CASSRDRGGPDTQYF.

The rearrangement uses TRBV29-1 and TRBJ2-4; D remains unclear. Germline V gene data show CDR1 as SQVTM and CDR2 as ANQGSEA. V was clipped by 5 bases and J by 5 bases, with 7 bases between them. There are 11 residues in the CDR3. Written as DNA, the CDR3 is TGCAGCGTTTTTACGGAAAACATTCAGTACTTC. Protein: CSVFTENIQYF.

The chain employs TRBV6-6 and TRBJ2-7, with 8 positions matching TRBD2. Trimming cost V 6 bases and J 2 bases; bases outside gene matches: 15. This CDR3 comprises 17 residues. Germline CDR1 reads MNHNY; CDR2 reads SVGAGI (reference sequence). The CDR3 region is CASSHTTLAGTTYEQYF. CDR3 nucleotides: TGTGCCAGCAGCCACACTACCCTAGCGGGTACTACCTACGAGCAGTACTTC.